What follows are 3 T cell receptor beta chains derived from one specimen sequenced in a study of cytomegalovirus exposure and HLA in healthy donors. PCR primers comprised 60 Vbeta and 13 Jbeta primers. The data were produced by immunoSEQ multiplex PCR, yet TCRdb's version contains in-frame clones alone and is incomplete. The data show around 150,000 clones, with about 70% seen just once and 3.5% to 5.5% held by the top ten. Sequencing was done on a sample of PBMCs. The origin of the receptors is a woman under 30 in good health and CMV-seropositive.

The DNA of the CDR3 is TGTGCCTGGAGTGTACTTAGAAGTGGGAGCAGACAGGGGAGGGTCAATGAGCAGTTCTTC. It translates to CAWSVLRSGSRQGRVNEQFF. V is TRBV30 and J is TRBJ2-1, with a weak D call TRBD1 (8 bases). The V end lost 0 bases, the J end lost 6 bases, and 30 bases lay between the germline ends. CDR3 size: 20 residues. The germline V gene encodes CDR1 GTSNPN and CDR2 SVGIG (reference sequence).

The chain couples TRBV7-2 to TRBJ2-2; possibly TRBD2 for D (5 bases). The CDR3 is 16 amino acids. The germline V and J ends were trimmed by 2 bases and 2 bases, with 12 bases remaining between them. The germline CDR1 and CDR2 sequences are SGHTA and FQGNSA. The chain's CDR3 is CASSLIPGSNTGELFF. The CDR3 coding sequence is TGTGCCAGCAGCTTAATTCCGGGGTCAAACACCGGGGAGCTGTTTTTT.

The CDR3 spells CAWSVIGQGADTQYF. In nucleotides, the CDR3 is TGTGCCTGGAGTGTCATTGGACAGGGAGCAGATACGCAGTATTTT. This chain links TRBV30 with TRBJ2-3, with 8 nucleotides matching TRBD1. CDR3 length: 15 residues. J was trimmed by 4 bases and V by 0 bases; bases with no gene match: 6. Germline lookup yields CDR1 GTSNPN and CDR2 SVGIG (reference sequence). The whole variable domain, remainder taken from reference TRBV30 and TRBJ2-3, is SQTIHQWPATLVQPVGSPLSLECTVEGTSNPNLYWYRQAAGRGLQLLFYSVGIGQISSEVPQNLSASRPQDRQFILSSKKLLLSDSGFYLCAWSVIGQGADTQYFGPGTRLTVL.